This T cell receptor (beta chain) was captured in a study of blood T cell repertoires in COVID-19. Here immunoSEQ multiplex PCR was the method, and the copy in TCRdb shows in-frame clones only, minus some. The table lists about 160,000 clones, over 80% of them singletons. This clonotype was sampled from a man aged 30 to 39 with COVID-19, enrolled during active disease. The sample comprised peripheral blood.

The CDR3 sequence is CASSRAGGVYGYTF. For the CDR3, the DNA is TGTGCCAGTAGTAGAGCAGGGGGCGTCTATGGCTACACCTTC. The chain carries TRBV19 and TRBJ1-2; 8 bases align to TRBD1. The CDR3 sequence is 14 residues long. Germline V lookup: CDR1 LNHDA, CDR2 SQIVND (reference sequence). V trimming: 4 bases; J trimming: 4 bases; junction bases outside the gene matches: 5.